Sequencing of this T cell receptor (beta chain) was carried out in a study of T-cell memory formation after mild COVID-19. Overall study results and limits: There was a balanced CD4/CD8 profile in clones contracting day 15 to 85, and later expanders leaned CD4+.

Germline V lookup: CDR1 KGHSH, CDR2 LQKENI. CDR3 size: 13 residues. Trimming took off 2 bases at V and 5 bases at J, with 7 bases between the two ends. This clonotype was recorded a few times. Its antigen is still unknown. TCRdb ran MiXCR on the 5' RACE reads and lists one entry per CDR3 protein. Among approximately 260,000 distinct CDR3 sequences listed, around 16% were seen once. The sequenced material came from PBMCs or a T cell subset sorted from them (not recorded which). This receptor was taken from a man aged 18-30 years who had mild COVID-19 (a few samples of this study predate the infection). Cell type and time point are not known. V and J are TRBV18 and TRBJ1-5; D is uncertain. For the CDR3, the DNA is TGTGCCAGCTCACCAGGATCCGATCAGCCCCAGCATTTT. Its translation is CASSPGSDQPQHF.